The next 17 T cell receptor beta chains were all read from a single sample in a study of shared T cell receptors in the human thymus. Sequenced by immunoSEQ multiplex PCR; TCRdb stores in-frame clones only, minus some. The sample comprises roughly 500,000 clones, around three quarters of which are singletons, and more than 0.01% rests with the top ten. The sample was also reused in another study, on human thymus T cells.

Sequenced sample: thymocytes. These receptors were obtained from a boy younger than two with a congenital heart defect.

V usage is TRBV2 and J usage is TRBJ2-3, with TRBD2 as a possible D gene (5 bases). The CDR3 spans 13 residues. With 6 bases removed from V and 4 bases from J, the gap between germline ends came to 11 bases. Per germline, CDR1 SNHLY and CDR2 FYNNEI. The CDR3 coding sequence is TGTGCCAGCAGGCTGAGGACTCCAGATACGCAGTATTTT. Its protein product is CASRLRTPDTQYF.

The chain uses TRBV9 and TRBJ2-1; 10 nucleotides agree with TRBD2. The trim removed 3 bases at V and 9 bases at J, leaving 9 bases unmatched. Germline V gene sequence: CDR1 SGDLS, CDR2 YYNGEE. This CDR3 region has 15 residues. The CDR3 region has the DNA TGTGCCAGCAGCGGGTGCCTAGCGGGAGAAAGTGAGCAGTTCTTC. Amino acids: CASSGCLAGESEQFF.

The chain couples TRBV6-6 to TRBJ2-5, with D possibly matching TRBD2 (5 bases). Trimming removed 9 bases from V and 2 bases from J, with 10 bases in between. From germline, CDR1 is MNHNY and CDR2 SVGAGI (reference sequence). CDR3 length equals 12 residues. CDR3 DNA sequence: TGTGCCAGTGTAGCGAGTCAAGAGACCCAGTACTTC. The encoded protein is CASVASQETQYF.

This clone was recorded only once. V gene TRBV15 combines with J gene TRBJ1-2; 7 bases match TRBD1. Germline CDR1 LNHNV, CDR2 YYDKDF (reference sequence). The V gene end was trimmed by 3 bases and the J gene end by 6 bases; junction bases not matched to a gene: 10. The CDR3 is made up of 15 amino acids. The CDR3 loop reads CATSSQQGQRDGYTF. In nucleotides, the CDR3 is TGTGCCACCAGCAGTCAACAGGGACAGCGGGATGGCTACACCTTC.

The chain combines TRBV4-1 with TRBJ1-3; TRBD1 matches 8 bases. Germline CDR1 and CDR2: MGHRA and YSYEKL. This CDR3 is 18 amino acids long. V gave up 1 base and J gave up 0 bases; unmatched junction bases: 8. CDR3 in DNA: TGCGCCAGCAGCCAAGTGTCGGGCAGGGGGCACTCTGGAAACACCATATATTTT. Translating gives CASSQVSGRGHSGNTIYF.

The chain has TRBV7-9 and TRBJ2-1, with TRBD2 matching 12 bases. The germline V gene has CDR1 SEHNR and CDR2 FQNEAQ (reference sequence). Trimming removed 5 bases from V and 5 bases from J; junction bases left unmatched: 10. This CDR3 is 17 amino acids long. The CDR3 spells CASSIPSGRARNNEQFF. In DNA, the CDR3 is TGTGCCAGCAGCATACCTAGCGGGAGGGCGAGGAACAATGAGCAGTTCTTC.

V usage is TRBV7-9 and J usage is TRBJ2-7; TRBD2 agrees at 9 bases. The V gene end was trimmed by 0 bases and the J gene end by 7 bases; junction bases not matched to a gene: 16. The CDR3 runs to 18 residues. Germline-derived CDR1 and CDR2 are SEHNR and FQNEAQ (reference sequence). The CDR3 bases are TGTGCCAGCAGCTTAGCGACTAGCGGACGCCCAAGAAGTTGGGAGCAGTACTTC. Encoded protein: CASSLATSGRPRSWEQYF.

This clone was seen once. The chain carries TRBV7-2 and TRBJ2-2; a possible D gene is TRBD2 (6 bases). Looked up from germline, CDR1 is SGHTA and CDR2 is FQGNSA. Trimming cost V 4 bases and J 2 bases, with 14 bases left between them. The CDR3 has 16 amino acids. Written as DNA, the CDR3 is TGTGCCAGCAGCTCCTTTAGCGGAGTAAACACCGGGGAGCTGTTTTTT. Its protein product is CASSSFSGVNTGELFF.

The chain employs TRBV30 and TRBJ2-5, with 12 bases lining up with TRBD2. The DNA end is a closer match to TRBJ2-7, so the J assignment may be wrong. The CDR3 contains 17 residues. Germline V gene data show CDR1 as GTSNPN and CDR2 as SVGIG (reference sequence). CDR3 region: CAWRLAGTSGLSYEQYF. Here the CDR3 DNA reads TGTGCCTGGAGGCTCGCAGGGACTAGCGGGCTCTCCTACGAGCAGTACTTC.

V usage is TRBV7-2 and J usage is TRBJ2-1; TRBD2 agrees at 8 bases. Germline trimming cut 1 base from V and 7 bases from J; bases unmatched to any gene: 3. The CDR3 extends over 14 amino acids. Germline assignment: CDR1 SGHTA and CDR2 FQGNSA. Written as DNA, the CDR3 is TGTGCCAGCAGCTTAGTAGCGGGATTGAATGAGCAGTTCTTC. This codes for CASSLVAGLNEQFF.

In its sample, this clone was seen a few times. This chain connects TRBV21-1 to TRBJ2-7; TRBD2 is taken as the D call from the table, unchecked against the DNA. TRBV21-1 corresponds to a pseudogene. The length of the CDR3 is 17 residues. The DNA for the CDR3 is TGTGCCAGCAGCAGGAGACTAGCCCTAGGCCCCTCCTACGAGCAGTACTTC. It encodes CASSRRLALGPSYEQYF.

The chain recombines TRBV5-6 with TRBJ1-2; 7 bases fit TRBD1. This CDR3 spans 14 amino acids. The junction had 7 bases not matched to a gene; V was cut back by 4 bases and J by 4 bases. Germline V gene sequence: CDR1 SGHDT, CDR2 YYEEEE. CDR3 region: CASSIRDSVYGYTF. CDR3 sequence (DNA): TGTGCCAGCAGCATCCGGGACAGTGTCTATGGCTACACCTTC.

This clone has just one count. The chain combines TRBV11-2 with TRBJ2-7; weak D call: TRBD2 (6 bases). In germline, CDR1 is SGHAT, CDR2 FQNNGV. This CDR3 spans 15 amino acids. The V gene lost 4 bases and the J gene lost 6 bases, with 19 bases spanning the gap. This CDR3 is CASSSRPGEVGEQYF. The CDR3 nucleotides are TGTGCCAGCAGCTCCCGGCCGGGGGAGGTGGGCGAGCAGTACTTC.

This clone has just one count. Written as DNA, the CDR3 is TGTGCCGGGGGGTGGAACCCCCCTTACAATGAGCAGTTCTTC. Protein sequence: CAGGWNPPYNEQFF. The chain is built from TRBV2 and TRBJ2-1; a possible D gene is TRBD2 (6 bases). Germline V gene lookup returns CDR1 SNHLY and CDR2 FYNNEI. The CDR3 runs to 14 residues. Trimming shortened V by 11 bases and J by 4 bases, and 18 bases separated the two germline ends.

J is TRBJ1-1 and V is TRBV19, with a tentative D call TRBD1 (6 bases). Germline values: CDR1 LNHDA, CDR2 SQIVND (reference sequence). Trimming took 7 bases from V and 1 from J, leaving 10 bases between them. The CDR3 covers 13 residues. CDR3 bases: TGTGCCAGTATAGGGGGATCGAACACTGAAGCTTTCTTT. It encodes CASIGGSNTEAFF.

V gene TRBV28 combines with J gene TRBJ1-3; no clear D. The CDR3 length is 16 residues. Per the germline V gene, CDR1 is MDHEN and CDR2 is SYDVKM. The V gene lost 4 bases and the J gene lost 0 bases, with 13 bases spanning the gap. CDR3 nucleotide sequence: TGTGCCAGCAGTTCGAATCCACCGGGCTCTGGAAACACCATATATTTT. This encodes CASSSNPPGSGNTIYF.

This clone was observed a few times. The CDR3 region has the DNA TGTGCCAGCAGACCACCGGCTAGCGCCTCCGGAACCGGGGAGCTGTTTTTT. Translated, it gives CASRPPASASGTGELFF. The V call is TRBV6-4, the J call TRBJ2-2; D perhaps matches TRBD2 (6 bases). V was clipped by 6 bases and J by 5 bases, with 22 bases between them. Germline V gene sequence: CDR1 MRHNA, CDR2 SNTAGT. This CDR3 has 17 residues.